The source of this T cell receptor beta chain is a study of shared clonotypes between healthy human individuals. General study results and limits: Only blood underwent sampling, and tissue repertoires likely differ.

Assay: immunoSEQ multiplex PCR; the TCRdb copy retains only in-frame clones and omits some. This repertoire shows fewer than 130,000 clones, roughly 66% found once; its top ten account for around 25%. With regard to this clone: The antigen is not known.

The donors were all Caucasian adults (living in Nashville, Tennessee). Per the germline V gene, CDR1 is MGHDK and CDR2 is SYGVNS. CDR3 length equals 16 residues. Unmatched junction bases numbered 4, after V lost 1 base and J lost 0 bases. The V and J genes are TRBV25-1 and TRBJ2-3; 7 bases are a match to TRBD2. The specimen sequenced was memory CD8+ T cells sorted from blood. Subset given: CD45RO+ cells pooled with CCR7-negative TemRA cells. The clonotype originates from a woman in her twenties or thirties in good health. CDR3 sequence: CASSEWDYLSTDTQYF. CDR3 DNA sequence: TGTGCCAGCAGTGAATGGGACTACCTAAGCACAGATACGCAGTATTTT.